Listed here are 15 T cell receptor beta chains from one sample, sequenced in a study of T cells in localized non-small cell lung cancer. TCRdb's copy holds only in-frame clones and misses some; the assay was immunoSEQ multiplex PCR. The repertoire includes 130,000 or so clones, around 92% of them detected once, and around 1.7% sits in the top ten. The material sequenced was peripheral blood, taken before any cancer treatment. These receptors all stem from a female donor at least 60 years old with stage I lung adenocarcinoma.

The chain recombines TRBV6-5 with TRBJ1-5, with a tentative D call TRBD1 (6 bases). The germline gives CDR1 MNHEY, CDR2 SVGAGI. This CDR3 is built from 13 residues. Trimming removed 2 bases from V and 6 bases from J, with 8 bases in between. The DNA of the CDR3 is TGTGCCAGCAGTTACAAGGGGGGTCAGCCCCAGCATTTT. As protein: CASSYKGGQPQHF.

The J gene is TRBJ1-1, the V gene TRBV5-1, with D uncertain. V was trimmed by 4 bases and J by 4 bases, leaving 11 bases between them. Germline CDR1 and CDR2: SGHRS and YFSETQ. The CDR3 loop spans 13 amino acids. This CDR3 reads CASSQEVFTEAFF. CDR3 DNA: TGCGCCAGCAGCCAGGAGGTCTTCACTGAAGCTTTCTTT.

The chain is built from TRBV5-1 and TRBJ1-5, with TRBD1 matching over 8 bases. Trimming cost V 3 bases and J 4 bases; bases outside gene matches: 6. Per germline, CDR1 SGHRS and CDR2 YFSETQ. This CDR3 region has 15 residues. Here the CDR3 reads CASSYSGQDNQPQHF. CDR3 DNA: TGCGCCAGCAGCTATTCGGGACAGGATAATCAGCCCCAGCATTTT.

V is TRBV6-5 and J is TRBJ2-1; D gene ambiguous. The CDR3 runs to 13 residues. The V gene lost 6 bases and the J gene lost 8 bases, with 14 bases spanning the gap. Per the germline V gene, CDR1 is MNHEY and CDR2 is SVGAGI. CDR3: CASRASLSDEQFF. Written as DNA, the CDR3 is TGTGCCAGCAGGGCGTCCCTCTCGGATGAGCAGTTCTTC.

The rearrangement joins TRBV11-3 to TRBJ2-2; 7 bases align to TRBD2. The CDR3 consists of 15 residues. After removal of 3 bases from V and 6 bases from J, the junction contained 7 bases not matched to a gene. CDR1 is SGHNT and CDR2 is YENEEA in the germline V gene. The CDR3 region is CASSFSGGSAGELFF. Written as DNA, the CDR3 is TGTGCCAGCAGCTTTAGCGGCGGGAGCGCCGGGGAGCTGTTTTTT.

The chain combines TRBV27 with TRBJ2-1; 11 nucleotides agree with TRBD2. Germline lookup yields CDR1 MNHEY and CDR2 SMNVEV (reference sequence). The CDR3 runs 13 residues. The V gene end was trimmed by 7 bases and the J gene end by 5 bases; junction bases not matched to a gene: 1. The DNA for the CDR3 is TGTGCCAGCATGGGACTAGCGGACAATGAGCAGTTCTTC. This codes for CASMGLADNEQFF.

This clone was recorded once. The chain employs TRBV5-1 and TRBJ2-7; TRBD1 is a possible D gene (5 bases). The CDR3 sequence is 13 residues long. The germline V gene has CDR1 SGHRS and CDR2 YFSETQ. The V gene lost 4 bases and the J gene lost 7 bases, with 15 bases spanning the gap. The CDR3 sequence: CASSNTGVGEQYF. The CDR3 DNA follows: TGCGCCAGCAGCAATACAGGTGTGGGGGAGCAGTACTTC.

This rearrangement joins TRBV14 to TRBJ1-4, with 7 bases matching TRBD1. CDR1 SGHDN and CDR2 FVKESK come from the germline V gene. The CDR3 sequence is 13 residues long. The J segment lost 4 bases and the V segment lost 10 bases, leaving 6 bases of the junction unmatched. The CDR3 DNA reads TGTGCCACCCCGACAGGGCGTAATGAAAAACTGTTTTTT. It yields the protein CATPTGRNEKLFF.

The V and J genes are TRBV15 and TRBJ1-2, with D hard to call. The CDR3 is 15 amino acids. Looked up from germline, CDR1 is LNHNV and CDR2 is YYDKDF (reference sequence). Trimming cost V 1 base and J 3 bases, with 12 bases left between them. CDR3 in amino acids: CATSRGWTADYGYTF. The CDR3 DNA reads TGTGCCACCAGCAGAGGTTGGACTGCAGACTATGGCTACACCTTC.

This clone was seen a few times. The chain employs TRBV6-5 and TRBJ2-1; perhaps TRBD1 as D (6 bases). Trimming removed 5 bases from V and 0 bases from J, with 11 bases in between. The germline gives CDR1 MNHEY, CDR2 SVGAGI. The CDR3 totals 15 residues. The CDR3 region is CASSPGDRSYNEQFF. Here the CDR3 DNA reads TGTGCCAGCAGTCCAGGGGACCGCTCCTACAATGAGCAGTTCTTC.

V gene TRBV5-5 combines with J gene TRBJ2-1; 10 bases align to TRBD2. Germline V gives CDR1 SGHKS, CDR2 YYEKEE (reference sequence). This CDR3 region has 14 residues. V trimming: 3 bases; J trimming: 9 bases; junction bases outside the gene matches: 6. DNA of the CDR3: TGTGCCAGCAGCTCGGCTAGCGGGAGCACTGAGCAGTTCTTC. Translated: CASSSASGSTEQFF.

This chain links TRBV2 with TRBJ2-7, with D tentatively TRBD1 (6 bases). This CDR3 is built from 15 residues. V was trimmed by 4 bases and J by 4 bases, leaving 17 bases between them. In germline, CDR1 is SNHLY, CDR2 FYNNEI. The CDR3 loop reads CASSGREGRGYEQYF. The CDR3 nucleotides are TGTGCCAGCAGTGGGCGAGAGGGCAGGGGATACGAGCAGTACTTC. Full variable domain (missing parts from reference TRBV2 and TRBJ2-7): EPEVTQTPSHQVTQMGQEVILRCVPISNHLYFYWYRQILGQKVEFLVSFYNNEISEKSEIFDDQFSVERPDGSNFTLKIRSTKLEDSAMYFCASSGREGRGYEQYFGPGTRLTVT.

This chain uses TRBV5-1 with TRBJ2-1, with 12 bases matching TRBD2. The V gene's germline CDR1 is SGHRS and CDR2 YFSETQ. J gave up 9 bases and V 4 bases, and 14 bases lay outside the gene matches. The CDR3 extends over 17 amino acids. DNA for the CDR3: TGCGCCAGCAGCCCGGCATCTAGCGGGAGGGGACGGGCTGAGCAGTTCTTC. This gives the protein CASSPASSGRGRAEQFF.

The J gene is TRBJ2-7, the V gene TRBV6-5; D remains unclear. The germline V gene encodes CDR1 MNHEY and CDR2 SVGAGI. The CDR3 has 13 residues. V was cut by 2 bases and J by 4 bases, with 9 bases left in between. CDR3 DNA sequence: TGTGCCAGCAGTTACGCCAGTAAGTACGAGCAGTACTTC. Translated: CASSYASKYEQYF.

This chain uses TRBV6-5 with TRBJ2-5, with 11 bases fitting TRBD2. Germline CDR1 is MNHEY and CDR2 is SVGAGI. The CDR3 has 14 residues. The J segment lost 8 bases and the V segment lost 9 bases, leaving 11 bases of the junction unmatched. The CDR3: CARAATSGMVTQYF. CDR3 DNA sequence: TGTGCCAGGGCCGCGACTAGCGGGATGGTAACCCAGTACTTC.